This TCR beta chain was obtained from a study of T cell responses to AZD1222 COVID-19 vaccine. Study-level information: Second-dose intervals of approximately 4 or approximately 12 weeks were pooled. Whole-study findings and limits: Clonal diversity may have been underestimated, and the donors were mostly white British, with more females than males. Across the whole spike, CD4 TCRs peaked at regions 160-218 and 743-854. Reportedly, nearly half of unique spike TCRs recognized epitopes outside B.1.351/B.1.1.7 mutations.

Repertoires were generated with immunoSEQ multiplex PCR, while TCRdb's copy carries only in-frame clones and drops some. This table has about 120,000 clones, 80% to 90% appearing once. The germline CDR1 and CDR2 sequences are MGHDK and SYGVNS. V shed 3 bases, J shed 3 bases, and the junction held 4 bases outside the gene matches. The CDR3 is 15 amino acids. Concerning this clone itself: Its antigen remains unknown.

The sample was peripheral blood, taken on day 0 of AZD1222 vaccination. The sequence derives from an adult in good health. The V call is TRBV25-1, the J call TRBJ1-1; TRBD1 matches 10 bases. The CDR3 here is CASSETGGADTEAFF. The CDR3 nucleotides are TGTGCCAGCAGTGAGACAGGGGGCGCGGACACTGAAGCTTTCTTT.